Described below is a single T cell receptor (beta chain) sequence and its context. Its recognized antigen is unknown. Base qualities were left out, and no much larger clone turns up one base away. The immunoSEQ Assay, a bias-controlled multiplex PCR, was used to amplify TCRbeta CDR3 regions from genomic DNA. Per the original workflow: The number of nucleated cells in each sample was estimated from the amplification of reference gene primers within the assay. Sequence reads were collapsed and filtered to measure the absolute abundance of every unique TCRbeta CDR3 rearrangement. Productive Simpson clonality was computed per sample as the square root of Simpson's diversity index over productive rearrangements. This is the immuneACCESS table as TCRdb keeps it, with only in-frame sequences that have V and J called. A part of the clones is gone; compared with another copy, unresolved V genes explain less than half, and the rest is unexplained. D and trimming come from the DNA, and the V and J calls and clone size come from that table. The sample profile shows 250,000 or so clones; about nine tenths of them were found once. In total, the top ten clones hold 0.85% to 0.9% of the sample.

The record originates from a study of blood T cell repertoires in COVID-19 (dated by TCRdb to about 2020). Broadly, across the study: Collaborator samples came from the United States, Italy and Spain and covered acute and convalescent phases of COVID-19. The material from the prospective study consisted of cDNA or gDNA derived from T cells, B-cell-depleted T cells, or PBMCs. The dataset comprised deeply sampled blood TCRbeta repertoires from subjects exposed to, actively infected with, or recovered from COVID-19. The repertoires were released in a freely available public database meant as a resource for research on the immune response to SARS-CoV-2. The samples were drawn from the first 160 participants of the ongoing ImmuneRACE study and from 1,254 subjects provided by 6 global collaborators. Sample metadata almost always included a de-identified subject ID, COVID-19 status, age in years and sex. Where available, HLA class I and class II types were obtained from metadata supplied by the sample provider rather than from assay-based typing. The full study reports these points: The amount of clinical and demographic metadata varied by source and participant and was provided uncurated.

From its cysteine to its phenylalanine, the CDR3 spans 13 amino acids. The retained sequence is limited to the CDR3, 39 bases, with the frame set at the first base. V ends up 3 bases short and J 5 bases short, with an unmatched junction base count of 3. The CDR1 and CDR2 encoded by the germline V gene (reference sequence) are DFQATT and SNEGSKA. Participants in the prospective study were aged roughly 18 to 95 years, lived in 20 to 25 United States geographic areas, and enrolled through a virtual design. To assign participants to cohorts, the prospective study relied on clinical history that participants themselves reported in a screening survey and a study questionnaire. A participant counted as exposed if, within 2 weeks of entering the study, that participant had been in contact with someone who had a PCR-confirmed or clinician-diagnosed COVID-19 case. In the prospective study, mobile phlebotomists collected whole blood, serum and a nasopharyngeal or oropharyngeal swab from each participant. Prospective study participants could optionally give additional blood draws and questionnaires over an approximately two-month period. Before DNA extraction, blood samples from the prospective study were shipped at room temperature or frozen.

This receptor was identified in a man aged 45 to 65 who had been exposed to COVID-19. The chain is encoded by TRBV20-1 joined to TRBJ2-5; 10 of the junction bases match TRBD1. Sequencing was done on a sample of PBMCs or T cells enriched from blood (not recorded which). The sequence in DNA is TGCAGTGCTAGTGACAGGGGGCAGGAGACCCAGTACTTC. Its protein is CSASDRGQETQYF.